This is a list of T cell receptor beta chains from one sample in a study of T cells expressing NK-cell markers. TCRdb re-called the 5' RACE reads and shows each CDR3 protein once, DNA omitted. The sample data list about 550,000 distinct CDR3 sequences. Sequenced sample: blood T cells: a sorted CD56 or NKG2C T cell subset, CD4+ or CD8+ T cells, or bulk PBMC T cells (not recorded which). The source of these receptors is a man younger than 35 in good health. Each CDR3 is given with its conserved first and last residue.

j_call v_call cdr3_aa
TRBJ1-3 TRBV7-2 CASSSGQSSGNTIYF
TRBJ1-2 TRBV29-1 CSVEGVLGQGSYGYTF
TRBJ1-1 TRBV15 CATSREDRVSTEAFF
TRBJ2-3 TRBV20-1 CSARDWTGVDTQYF
TRBJ2-2 TRBV28 CASSFSPGTRRVGGELFF
TRBJ2-5 TRBV29-1 CSVEENKGGETQYF
TRBJ1-1 TRBV5-5 CASSLVGPNTEAFF
TRBJ2-7 TRBV20-1 CSALWEAREQYF
TRBJ2-1 TRBV20-1 CSARGRVPYNEQFF
TRBJ1-5 TRBV24-1 CATSDFGDSNQPQHF
TRBJ2-3 TRBV29-1 CSDLARDPNTQYF
TRBJ2-7 TRBV7-2 CASSPRLGPGGFYEQYF
TRBJ2-7 TRBV20-1 CSARAQRDFSSYEQYF
TRBJ2-2 TRBV29-1 CSGSGRVHGELFF
TRBJ2-7 TRBV5-5 CASGRQFYEQYF
TRBJ2-3 TRBV20-1 CSALREVTDTQYF
TRBJ2-7 TRBV9 CASSEGQGIHYEQYF
TRBJ2-7 TRBV5-1 CASSPDGRDYEQYF
TRBJ2-2 TRBV4-2 CASDGRQGVGELFF
TRBJ1-1 TRBV30 CAWAYTGYTEAFF
TRBJ2-5 TRBV5-1 CASSSSGNIQETQYF
TRBJ2-3 TRBV10-3 CAISDDGLAGKSITDTQYF
TRBJ1-4 TRBV12-3/TRBV12-4 CASSYLTGVNEKLFF
TRBJ2-1 TRBV11-2 CASGPGTGMHNEQFF
TRBJ1-2 TRBV7-8 CASSLAGRDSTGGYTF
TRBJ2-4 TRBV5-1 CASSWGAAEVKNIQYF
TRBJ2-3 TRBV12-3/TRBV12-4 CASRGGARRDTQYF
TRBJ2-7 TRBV5-1 CASSPDRDAAHEQYF
TRBJ1-5 TRBV20-1 CSAHEGRLSNQPQHF
TRBJ2-5 TRBV12-3/TRBV12-4 CASTLTGSQETQYF
TRBJ2-5 TRBV7-2 CASSRLAGGMTQYF
TRBJ2-1 TRBV18 CASSAPGSGIYNEQFF
TRBJ2-1 TRBV6-1 CASSPTGVVLGNEQFF
TRBJ2-7 TRBV7-8 CASSFRREVPTYEQYF
TRBJ1-1 TRBV20-1 CSAPRTGNTEAFF
TRBJ1-1 TRBV29-1 CSVDPGGNTEAFF
TRBJ2-5 TRBV29-1 CSAPSGDQETQYF
TRBJ2-7 TRBV27 CASREWASGIYEQYF
TRBJ1-1 TRBV7-6 CASSLGPAATEAFF
TRBJ2-1 TRBV5-1 CASSSEGFEQFF
TRBJ2-3 TRBV28 CASSEIAGSTDTQYF
TRBJ2-5 TRBV20-1 CSARGRPPEQETQYF
TRBJ2-5 TRBV2 CASEGPREEETQYF
TRBJ2-7 TRBV12-3/TRBV12-4 CASSLSNGQGRYEQYF
TRBJ2-3 TRBV10-3 CAISEREDTQYF
TRBJ2-3 TRBV29-1 CSVENFSGLAGGGDTQYF
TRBJ1-4 TRBV11-2 CASSFRGQGLLKLFF
TRBJ2-3 TRBV7-2 CASSLRAGGRADTQYF
TRBJ2-7 TRBV7-2 CASSSRRGDEQYF
TRBJ2-7 TRBV6-2/TRBV6-3 CASSYSTAGGGYEQYF
TRBJ1-1 TRBV5-1 CASSLEAAVEAFF